This T cell receptor (beta chain) comes out of a study of beta chain features in type 1 diabetes. Overall study context: About 110 million sorted cells were examined across all samples.

Points from the study as a whole: Shorter TCRB CDR3s, moderately but significantly so, were found in Type 1 diabetes patients in all four CD4+ subsets. In the patient group, naive, central memory and Treg TCRB repertoires seemed more alike than in the healthy donor group. A definitive answer on HLA type influencing TCRB rearrangement was not reached here.

To note about this clone: What it binds is not known.

Every isolated RNA sample was fully reverse transcribed, so sequencing captured expressed TCRB transcripts. The method was immunoSEQ multiplex PCR; TCRdb's version includes in-frame clones alone and lacks a portion of them. The table shows some 350,000 clones, with around 9.6% occurring only once. CDR3 size: 15 residues. V lost 5 bases to trimming and J lost 11 bases, with 24 bases between them. Germline CDR1 reads SGHTA; CDR2 reads FQGTGA. The chain combines TRBV7-3 with TRBJ2-5; D is tentatively TRBD1 or TRBD2 (7 bases each). Source material: central memory CD4+ T cells from blood. This TCR derives from a man aged 25 to 45 with type 1 diabetes. The CDR3 nucleotides are TGTGCCAGCAGCCCTAGGACAGCCCCAGGGGGGGAGCAGTACTTC. It encodes CASSPRTAPGGEQYF.